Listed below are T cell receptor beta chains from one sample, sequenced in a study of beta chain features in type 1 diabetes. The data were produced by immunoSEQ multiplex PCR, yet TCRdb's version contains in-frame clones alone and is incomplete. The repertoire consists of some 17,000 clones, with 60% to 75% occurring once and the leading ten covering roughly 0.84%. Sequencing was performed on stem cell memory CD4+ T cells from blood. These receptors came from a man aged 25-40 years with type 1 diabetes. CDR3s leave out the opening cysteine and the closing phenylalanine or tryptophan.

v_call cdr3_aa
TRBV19 ASSIALGTGNTGELF
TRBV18 ASSPPTGNYGYT
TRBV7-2 ASSQSETQY
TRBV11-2 ASSSQGGGGGTDTQY
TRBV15 ATSHGGDTEAF
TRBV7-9 ASSLVGGLTEAF
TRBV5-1 ASSLTGGGETQY
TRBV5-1 ASSFGVDSPLH
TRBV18 ASSPREVTATDTQY
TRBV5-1 ASSLFGGASYNEQF
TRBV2 ASKGLGGSYNEQF
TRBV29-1 SATQGVGSPLH
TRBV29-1 SVTGNTEAF
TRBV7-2 ASSVSGGYEQY
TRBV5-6 ASNTEKGYQETQY
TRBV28 ASRNPRGGYEQY
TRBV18 ASSPRQGNAYEQY
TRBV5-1 ASRYDRDRNTEAF
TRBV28 ASTPGDRGFDGYT
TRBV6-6 ASSRGGNKNIQY
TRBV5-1 ASSHYSGTGNTYEQY
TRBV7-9 ASSSTQGTDTQY
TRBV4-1 ASSRDREGDTEAF